This T cell receptor beta chain is from a study of shared clonotypes between healthy human individuals (TCRdb year 2020). Study-wide context: The cohort comprised a couple of women and a few men aged 18 to 49 years. Leukapheresis yielded between about 0.8 and 8.9 billion PBMCs per donor. Per donor, three plates each were used for CD4 naive and CD4 memory, two for CD8 naive, and one for CD8 memory. To increase sequencing depth and limit assay-specific biases, TCR repertoire library preparation and sequencing were carried out by different laboratories using diverse techniques. To estimate repertoire size and how much clonotype sharing occurs between individuals, the study deeply sequenced the blood TCR repertoires of five healthy adults. Broad study findings and their caveats: Estimated clonotype richness was generally larger for naive than for memory subsets. Across a handful of donors, around 5% of naive CD4, 3% to 4% of naive CD8, 2.3% of memory CD4, and roughly 0.4% of memory CD8 clonotypes were shared. Pairwise subsampling led to the expectation that sequencing depth would affect the degree of clonotype sharing among donors. Clonotypes shared by all four sorted-subset donors showed higher generation probabilities than non-shared clonotypes. Even with the large sequencing depth, rarefaction of the sorted-subset datasets indicated that sequencing was incomplete. Because the study included only a small number of donors, the genetic and exposure-history diversity represented was limited. Sampling was limited to blood, and TCR repertoires in tissue likely differ from TCR repertoires in blood.

TCR CDR3 regions were amplified from genomic DNA by multiplex PCR using the deep immunoSEQ assay. Extracted genomic DNA from each cell subset was distributed evenly across all wells of several immunoSEQ 96-well plates, and each plate was treated as a replicate. For sorted subsets, 200 to 250 ng genomic DNA, equal to approximately 30,000 T cell genomes, was loaded into each replicate PCR. Purified libraries were measured with a Qubit 3.0 fluorometer, size-checked on a Bioanalyzer 2100, and measured again with the KAPA Library Quantification kit. Every immunoSEQ 96-well plate was sequenced on a dedicated single-read 150-cycle Illumina NextSeq 550 flow cell. The authors processed their data as follows. Because the immunoSEQ output held only junctional sequences and lacked quality scores, the filtering could not match the filtering applied to full-length reads. Sequences were annotated with PyIR, a Python wrapper for IgBLAST v1.9, and V/J genes and CDR3 were assigned using IMGT germline references. Reads were removed for weak V/J assignments (E-value above 1e-6), missing CDR3, stop codons, out-of-frame junctions, or ambiguous translated residues. A V3J clonotype was defined by an identical inferred V gene, J gene, and CDR3 amino acid sequence. The percentage overlap between two repertoires was calculated by dividing the number of shared unique clonotypes by the size of the smaller repertoire. Repertoire richness was assessed with RTK rarefaction, the Chao1 estimator, and Recon v2.1 estimates of unobserved clonotypes. For all TCRbeta clonotypes obtained by the gDNA method from a handful of donors, generation probabilities were computed with OLGA. This is the immuneACCESS table as TCRdb keeps it, with only in-frame sequences that have V and J called. A part of the clones is gone; compared with another copy, unresolved V genes explain less than half, and the rest is unexplained. V and J calls and clone size are copied from that table; D and trimming were computed from the DNA. This sample is represented by nearly 750,000 clones; roughly 72% of them were singletons. Under 2% of the sample lies in the top ten.

The CDR3, from cysteine to phenylalanine, totals 15 residues. Only the CDR3 region is kept as DNA, spanning 45 bases read in frame from base 1. V and J lose 4 bases and 0 bases, and a span of 10 bases separates them. As encoded in the germline V gene (reference sequence), CDR1 is MNHEY while CDR2 is SMNVEV. Concerning this clone: No cognate antigen has been identified for it. No much larger clone exists at a distance of one base, and base qualities are not known. Different DNA sequences within this sample yield the same CDR3.

Donors were healthy HIV-negative adults with no recently reported acute infections or vaccinations. All donors were Caucasian adults living in Nashville, Tennessee, USA. CD4+ T cells were enriched by magnetic negative selection; naive cells were then positively selected on CD45RA, and the negative fraction formed the memory subset. After blood collection by leukapheresis, PBMCs were isolated using Ficoll-Histopaque density gradient centrifugation and then cryopreserved in the vapor phase of liquid nitrogen. Analytical flow cytometry was used to check the purity and quantity of each magnetically sorted T cell population. Each sorted fraction had its genomic DNA isolated and then quantified by UV absorbance on a Nanodrop 2000c.

This sequence originates from a woman in her 30s in good health. The sample consisted of memory CD4+ T cells sorted from blood. Reading the label with the study, this specimen's cell subset or site is: CD45RA-negative fraction. The sequence links TRBV27 to TRBJ1-3; D gene: possibly TRBD1, on 6 matching bases. The DNA reads TGTGCCAGCAGTTCCACCAGGGGCTCTGGAAACACCATATATTTT. This translates into CASSSTRGSGNTIYF.